Listed below are T cell receptor beta chains from one sample, sequenced in a study of PD-L1 blockade in urothelial cancer. TCRdb's copy holds only in-frame clones and misses some; the assay was immunoSEQ multiplex PCR. The profile covers some 35,000 clones, with around 33% appearing a single time and 8.9% taken by the ten largest. This specimen consisted of tumor tissue, obtained before atezolizumab (anti-PD-L1) treatment. These receptors came from a man aged 60 to 75 with urothelial cancer. Both conserved end residues are part of each CDR3. Fields, in order: J gene, clone size, V gene, D gene, CDR3 protein, CDR3 DNA. D genes are given only for firm matches. Size values are once, few and many counts, or a class for expanded clones, and some rows have none.

TRBJ2-1 few TRBV5-1 TRBD2 CASSLGGGSNNEQFF TGCGCCAGCAGCCTCGGCGGGGGATCCAACAATGAGCAGTTCTTC
TRBJ1-5 . TRBV19 . CASKGRDSNQPQHF TGTGCCAGTAAAGGTAGGGATAGCAATCAGCCCCAGCATTTT
TRBJ1-2 . TRBV7-1 . CASSTLRAYGYTF TGTGCCAGCAGCACCCTCCGGGCCTATGGCTACACCTTC
TRBJ2-5 few TRBV28 . CASSLAGLQETQYF TGTGCCAGCAGCCTGGCCGGGTTGCAAGAGACCCAGTACTTC
TRBJ2-1 . TRBV19 TRBD1 CASQDRGRDEQFF TGTGCCTCCCAGGACAGGGGGCGAGATGAGCAGTTCTTC
TRBJ1-1 . TRBV18 . CASSPPAGRRTEAFF TGTGCCAGCTCACCACCGGCCGGGAGAAGAACTGAAGCTTTCTTT
TRBJ2-2 . TRBV28 . CASSLGQNLDTGELFF TGTGCCAGCAGTTTGGGCCAGAACCTGGACACCGGGGAGCTGTTTTTT
TRBJ1-5 few TRBV10-3 . CASSETVNQPQHF TGTGCCAGCAGCGAGACTGTCAATCAGCCCCAGCATTTT
TRBJ2-1 few TRBV11-3 . CASSLSGQGYNEQFF TGTGCCAGCAGCTTATCTGGCCAGGGCTACAATGAGCAGTTCTTC
TRBJ2-5 many TRBV11-3 . CASSLETVGGTQYF TGTGCCAGCAGCTTAGAGACAGTCGGGGGGACCCAGTACTTC
TRBJ1-5 once TRBV18 . CASSTGNQPQHF TGTGCCAGCTCAACCGGTAATCAGCCCCAGCATTTT
TRBJ1-6 . TRBV12-5 . CASGLGQGNSPLHF TGTGCTAGTGGTTTGGGTCAGGGGAATTCACCCCTCCACTTT
TRBJ2-5 few TRBV30 . CAWSRGARETQYF TGTGCCTGGAGTAGGGGGGCGAGAGAGACCCAGTACTTC
TRBJ2-7 . TRBV6-8 . CASSYSRGRANEQYF TGTGCCAGCAGTTACTCCCGCGGCAGGGCCAACGAGCAGTACTTC
TRBJ2-5 many TRBV11-3 . CASSVSVNQETQYF TGTGCCAGCAGCGTTAGCGTAAACCAAGAGACCCAGTACTTC
TRBJ2-3 . TRBV9 . CASSVRPGGTDTQYF TGTGCCAGCAGCGTTCGGCCGGGGGGCACAGATACGCAATATTTT
TRBJ1-1 . TRBV29-1 . CSDLRGGDEAFF TGCAGCGATTTACGTGGGGGAGATGAAGCTTTCTTT
TRBJ2-5 . TRBV18 TRBD1 CASSLRTGQETQYF TGTGCCAGCTCATTGCGGACAGGGCAAGAGACCCAGTACTTC
TRBJ2-7 . TRBV23-1 . CASSQDGSTSYEQYF TGCGCCAGCAGCCAAGATGGGTCCACCTCCTACGAGCAGTACTTC
TRBJ1-2 . TRBV28 . CASSLLGRIYGYTF TGTGCCAGCAGTTTATTGGGGAGGATCTATGGCTACACCTTC